This T cell receptor (beta chain) was captured in a study of T cells in Graves' hyperthyroidism and ophthalmopathy. This clonotype was recorded at least ten times. Stability of Graves' hyperthyroidism was defined as absent ophthalmopathy progression within 18 months. Hyperthyroidism, newly diagnosed and lasting under 2 months, affected patients aged 18 to 65. CDR1 and CDR2 (germline): MDHEN, SYDVKM. The length of the CDR3 is 15 residues. V shed 1 base and J shed 6 bases, with 13 bases lying between them. RNA transcripts were the template for amplifying TCR beta CDR3 regions. The TCR CDR3 first-round RT-PCR relied on the HTBI primer set. In TCRdb, the multiplex PCR reads were re-called with MiXCR into one record per CDR3 protein. Among fewer than 650,000 distinct CDR3 sequences listed, around 15% were seen once.

This clonotype was sampled from a woman in her thirties or forties with Graves' hyperthyroidism. The specimen was blood. V gene TRBV28 combines with J gene TRBJ2-1, with TRBD2 as a possible D gene (6 bases). CDR3 sequence (DNA): TGTGCCAGCAGTTTATTGGGGGAGGTGAGCAATGAGCAGTTCTTC. As protein: CASSLLGEVSNEQFF.